The 30 T cell receptor beta chains reported below all come from one sample, sequenced in a study of blood T cell repertoires in COVID-19. TCRdb's copy holds only in-frame clones and misses some; the assay was immunoSEQ multiplex PCR. The data contain around 210,000 clones, approximately 85% of them singletons. Material for sequencing was peripheral blood. The source is a man between 45 and 60 years old with COVID-19, enrolled during active disease.

J is TRBJ1-6 and V is TRBV9; TRBD1 aligns across 9 bases. In germline, CDR1 is SGDLS, CDR2 YYNGEE. The V segment lost 3 bases and the J segment 8 bases; nucleotides outside the gene matches: 6. This CDR3 region has 15 residues. CDR3 in amino acids: CASSAGTGWDSPLHF. CDR3 DNA sequence: TGTGCCAGCAGCGCCGGGACAGGGTGGGATTCACCCCTCCACTTT.

This chain joins TRBV10-3 and TRBJ2-5; tentatively, D is TRBD2 (5 bases). Trimming took off 2 bases at V and 5 bases at J, with 12 bases between the two ends. Germline CDR1 and CDR2: ENHRY and SYGVKD. The CDR3 has 14 residues. CDR3 residues: CAISEGRTRETQYF. Here the CDR3 DNA reads TGTGCCATCAGTGAGGGTCGGACTCGGGAGACCCAGTACTTC.

Here the CDR3 reads CASSVGGSLNTEAFF. In nucleotides, the CDR3 is TGTGCCAGCAGCGTAGGGGGCAGCTTGAACACTGAAGCTTTCTTT. The chain recombines TRBV9 with TRBJ1-1; D possibly corresponds to TRBD1 (5 bases). The germline CDR1 and CDR2 sequences are SGDLS and YYNGEE. The CDR3 covers 15 residues. The V and J ends lost 0 bases and 0 bases respectively, with 9 bases between them. Full variable domain (missing parts from reference TRBV9 and TRBJ1-1): DSGVTQTPKHLITATGQRVTLRCSPRSGDLSVYWYQQSLDQGLQFLIQYYNGEERAKGNILERFSAQQFPDLHSELNLSSLELGDSALYFCASSVGGSLNTEAFFGQGTRLTVV.

The chain links TRBV25-1 to TRBJ1-1; possibly TRBD1 for D (5 bases). CDR3 length: 14 residues. Germline V CDR1 and CDR2: MGHDK, SYGVNS. V lost 6 bases, J lost 3 bases, and 14 bases lay in between. As DNA, the CDR3 is TGTGCCAGCAGAGAGACAGCTCGAGACACTGAAGCTTTCTTT. This gives the protein CASRETARDTEAFF.

The chain recombines TRBV7-8 with TRBJ1-2; a possible D gene is TRBD1 (6 bases). The germline gives CDR1 SGHVS, CDR2 FQNEAQ. The CDR3 is 15 amino acids. V gave up 5 bases and J gave up 1 base, with 14 bases separating them. CDR3 sequence (DNA): TGTGCCAGCAGCCCCCACGGACAGTTTAACTATGGCTACACCTTC. Residues: CASSPHGQFNYGYTF.

This clone was counted only a few times. This chain links TRBV7-6 with TRBJ2-1; 15 nucleotides align to TRBD2. Germline assignment: CDR1 SGHVS and CDR2 FNYEAQ. The J segment lost 8 bases and the V segment lost 5 bases, leaving 7 bases of the junction unmatched. There are 16 residues in the CDR3. This CDR3 is CASSAGTSGGRDEQFF. CDR3 DNA: TGTGCCAGCAGCGCCGGGACTAGCGGGGGGCGGGATGAGCAGTTCTTC.

This sequence joins TRBV14 and TRBJ2-3; 9 positions agree with TRBD1. CDR3 length: 15 residues. The germline V gene has CDR1 SGHDN and CDR2 FVKESK. V trimming: 6 bases; J trimming: 2 bases; junction bases outside the gene matches: 6. CDR3 in amino acids: CASRLTGGHTDTQYF. The CDR3 DNA reads as TGTGCCAGCAGGTTGACAGGGGGGCACACAGATACGCAGTATTTT.

In this sample, this clone turned up once. The V gene is TRBV7-3, the J gene TRBJ2-1, with D unclear. V lost 2 bases, J lost 6 bases, and 11 bases lay in between. Germline-derived CDR1 and CDR2 are SGHTA and FQGTGA. CDR3 length equals 14 residues. The CDR3 region has the DNA TGTGCCAGCAGCTTAGGGCCATCTCGCAATGAGCAGTTCTTC. As protein: CASSLGPSRNEQFF.

CDR3 loop: CSASFGTGGRKETQYF. DNA for the CDR3: TGCAGTGCTAGTTTTGGGACAGGGGGCCGTAAAGAGACCCAGTACTTC. This chain joins TRBV20-1 and TRBJ2-5, with 12 positions matching TRBD1. With 3 bases clipped from V and 3 bases from J, the junction kept 8 bases outside the gene matches. Germline values: CDR1 DFQATT, CDR2 SNEGSKA (reference sequence). The length of the CDR3 is 16 residues.

This sequence joins TRBV10-3 and TRBJ1-1; TRBD1 matches 9 bases. The ends lost 5 bases at V and 11 bases at J; junction bases unmatched: 12. The V gene's germline CDR1 is ENHRY and CDR2 SYGVKD. This CDR3 has 14 amino acids. In DNA form, the CDR3 reads TGTGCCATCAGTACCCAGGACAGGGGTTTTCAGGCTTTCTTT. Its protein product is CAISTQDRGFQAFF.

V is TRBV24-1 and J is TRBJ1-4; tentative D call: TRBD1 (6 bases). V was cut by 4 bases and J by 8 bases, with 19 bases left in between. The CDR3 is 16 amino acids. CDR1 is KGHDR, CDR2 SFDVKD, per germline. The CDR3 region has the DNA TGTGCCACCAGTGAGTCAGGGGACGGTCCTAGGGAAAAACTGTTTTTT. This codes for CATSESGDGPREKLFF.

The chain combines TRBV5-1 with TRBJ2-2, with 9 bases fitting TRBD1. J gave up 5 bases and V 1 base, and 6 bases lay outside the gene matches. Germline V gene sequence: CDR1 SGHRS, CDR2 YFSETQ. The CDR3 extends over 16 amino acids. CDR3 bases: TGCGCCAGCAGCTTGAGGGGACAGGGACCGACCGGGGAGCTGTTTTTT. Residues: CASSLRGQGPTGELFF. Full variable domain (rest looked up from reference TRBV5-1 and TRBJ2-2): KAGVTQTPRYLIKTRGQQVTLSCSPISGHRSVSWYQQTPGQGLQFLFEYFSETQRNKGNFPGRFSGRQFSNSRSEMNVSTLELGDSALYLCASSLRGQGPTGELFFGEGSRLTVL.

This chain links TRBV10-3 with TRBJ1-6; D might be TRBD1 (6 bases). Trimming left V 11 bases short and J 3 bases short, with 11 bases between. The CDR3 totals 13 residues. CDR1 and CDR2 from the germline V gene are ENHRY and SYGVKD. CDR3 in DNA: TGTGCCCATTCGGACAGCTATAATTCACCCCTCCACTTT. This translates into CAHSDSYNSPLHF.

The chain carries TRBV4-1 and TRBJ1-4; unclear D gene. The germline V gene encodes CDR1 MGHRA and CDR2 YSYEKL. The CDR3 contains 16 residues. V was trimmed by 1 base and J by 3 bases, leaving 12 bases between them. The CDR3 DNA reads as TGCGCCAGCAGCCAAGGAGAACGGGTGGCTAATGAAAAACTGTTTTTT. Its protein is CASSQGERVANEKLFF.

The chain joins TRBV19 to TRBJ2-1, with 7 nucleotides matching TRBD2. Germline CDR1 is LNHDA and CDR2 is SQIVND (reference sequence). CDR3 size: 13 residues. Losses at the gene ends were 10 bases for V and 5 bases for J; bases not matched to a gene: 8. CDR3 sequence (DNA): TGTGCCACCCAACGGGGGGACCACAATGAGCAGTTCTTC. Its protein product is CATQRGDHNEQFF.

The gene calls are TRBV5-1 and TRBJ2-1; 8 bases are a match to TRBD1. Germline CDR1 SGHRS, CDR2 YFSETQ. CDR3 length equals 15 residues. V lost 4 bases and J lost 5; bases outside the gene matches: 8. CDR3 DNA sequence: TGCGCCAGCAGCACGGGACAGGTAAGACACAATGAGCAGTTCTTC. As protein: CASSTGQVRHNEQFF.

CDR3 amino acids: CASSNTLAGDNNEQFF. CDR3 bases: TGTGCCAGCAGCAATACCCTAGCGGGGGATAACAATGAGCAGTTCTTC. The gene calls are TRBV7-8 and TRBJ2-1; 10 bases are a match to TRBD2. Germline-derived CDR1 and CDR2 are SGHVS and FQNEAQ. The ends lost 5 bases at V and 5 bases at J; junction bases unmatched: 9. The CDR3 covers 16 residues.

V gene TRBV4-2 combines with J gene TRBJ1-1, with D possibly being TRBD1 (6 bases). Trimming left V 3 bases short and J 0 bases short, with 8 bases between. In germline, CDR1 is LGHNA, CDR2 YNFKEQ. CDR3 size: 14 residues. The CDR3 DNA reads TGTGCCAGCAGCCAGGGACAAATGAACACTGAAGCTTTCTTT. It encodes CASSQGQMNTEAFF.

J is TRBJ1-2 and V is TRBV6-4, with 8 bases lining up with TRBD1. V gave up 5 bases and J gave up 5 bases; unmatched junction bases: 4. CDR1 is MRHNA and CDR2 is SNTAGT in the germline V gene. CDR3 size: 13 residues. As DNA, the CDR3 is TGTGCCAGCAGTATCGGACAGGGATATGGCTACACCTTC. Encoded protein: CASSIGQGYGYTF.

V usage is TRBV18 and J usage is TRBJ2-7, with TRBD1 identical over 8 bases. The CDR3 is 16 residues long. V lost 3 bases, J lost 4 bases, and 11 bases stayed unmatched. Germline-derived CDR1 and CDR2 are KGHSH and LQKENI. The CDR3 bases are TGTGCCAGCTCACCGGTGGAACAGGGGGTCGGTTACGAGCAGTACTTC. It codes for CASSPVEQGVGYEQYF.

This chain links TRBV4-1 with TRBJ1-1; no clear D. CDR3 length: 15 amino acids. Per the germline V gene, CDR1 is MGHRA and CDR2 is YSYEKL. V lost 7 bases, J lost 0 bases, and 15 bases lay in between. The CDR3 loop is CASNIVLGLNTEAFF. The CDR3 bases are TGCGCCAGCAATATCGTACTAGGACTGAACACTGAAGCTTTCTTT.

This clone was counted a few times. At the DNA level, this CDR3 is encoded by other sequences in the same sample as well. V gene TRBV12-3 or TRBV12-4 combines with J gene TRBJ2-5, with 7 bases matching TRBD1. This CDR3 comprises 13 residues. The V and J ends lost 3 bases and 5 bases, in that order; junction bases with no gene match: 3. CDR3 residues: CASSFVRGETQYF. The CDR3 DNA reads TGTGCCAGCAGTTTTGTCAGGGGGGAGACCCAGTACTTC.

V gene TRBV10-2 combines with J gene TRBJ2-1, with D tentatively TRBD2 (6 bases). V was clipped by 10 bases and J by 4 bases, with 14 bases between them. This CDR3 comprises 13 residues. The germline V gene has CDR1 WSHSY and CDR2 SAAADI. This chain's CDR3 is CAIAGLAYNEQFF. The CDR3 nucleotides are TGCGCCATTGCGGGGCTAGCTTACAATGAGCAGTTCTTC.

The chain combines TRBV7-2 with TRBJ2-7, with D perhaps matching TRBD1 (6 bases). Germline-derived CDR1 and CDR2 are SGHTA and FQGNSA. V dropped 2 bases and J dropped 4 bases, with 9 bases sitting between them. This CDR3 is 13 amino acids long. Here the CDR3 reads CASSLIQGYEQYF. As DNA, the CDR3 is TGTGCCAGCAGCTTAATACAGGGTTACGAGCAGTACTTC. The variable domain in full, completed from reference TRBV7-2 and TRBJ2-7, reads GAGVSQSPSNKVTEKGKDVELRCDPISGHTALYWYRQSLGQGLEFLIYFQGNSAPDKSGLPSDRFSAERTGGSVSTLTIQRTQQEDSAVYLCASSLIQGYEQYFGPGTRLTVT.

The rearrangement uses TRBV28 and TRBJ2-3; 10 positions agree with TRBD2. The CDR3 consists of 16 residues. Germline V gene sequence: CDR1 MDHEN, CDR2 SYDVKM. J was trimmed by 4 bases and V by 10 bases; bases with no gene match: 14. The CDR3 region is CATENVGLADSDTQYF. DNA for the CDR3: TGTGCCACCGAGAACGTCGGACTAGCGGATTCAGATACGCAGTATTTT.

The chain recombines TRBV5-8 with TRBJ1-5; 10 bases agree with TRBD1. Germline lookup yields CDR1 SGHTS and CDR2 YDEGEE. The CDR3 extends over 15 amino acids. After removal of 4 bases from V and 7 bases from J, the junction contained 8 bases not matched to a gene. The CDR3 bases are TGTGCCAGCAGCAGTCGGACAGGGGGTGGGCAGCCCCAGCATTTT. Protein: CASSSRTGGGQPQHF.

The CDR3 nucleotides read TGTGCCAGCAGCCCCACAGGGATGCAACCGATTCCCGGGGAGCTGTTTTTT. It codes for CASSPTGMQPIPGELFF. This chain joins TRBV9 and TRBJ2-2, with TRBD1 as a possible D gene (6 bases). The V gene lost 4 bases and the J gene lost 6 bases, with 22 bases spanning the gap. There are 17 residues in the CDR3. Germline lookup yields CDR1 SGDLS and CDR2 YYNGEE.

J is TRBJ1-4 and V is TRBV2; D uncertain. This CDR3 region has 14 residues. Germline CDR1 reads SNHLY; CDR2 reads FYNNEI. The ends were cut back, 4 bases at V and 7 bases at J, with 13 bases in the middle. The CDR3 DNA reads TGTGCCAGCAGTGGAGCGAGAAACGGTGAAAAACTGTTTTTT. Its translation is CASSGARNGEKLFF.

The CDR3 sequence: CASSVSGRARSNSPLHF. The CDR3 bases are TGTGCCAGCAGCGTAAGCGGCCGGGCGCGTAGTAATTCACCCCTCCACTTT. The chain has TRBV9 and TRBJ1-6; D ambiguous. Germline V gives CDR1 SGDLS, CDR2 YYNGEE. The CDR3 loop spans 17 amino acids. Trimming shortened V by 1 base and J by 6 bases, and 17 bases separated the two germline ends.

The rearrangement links TRBV29-1 to TRBJ1-2; 7 bases are a match to TRBD1. V trimming: 1 base; J trimming: 8 bases; junction bases outside the gene matches: 7. The length of the CDR3 is 13 residues. Germline CDR1 and CDR2: SQVTM and ANQGSEA. The CDR3 region is CSVEAQGGRGYTF. The CDR3 coding sequence is TGCAGCGTTGAAGCCCAGGGGGGACGGGGCTACACCTTC.